This entry concerns a single T cell receptor (beta chain). No cognate antigen has been identified for it. One base away there is no much larger clone; base qualities are not given. This sample was included in a study of cytomegalovirus exposure and HLA in healthy donors (TCRdb year 2017). As for the study more broadly: An earlier analysis of approximately 640 of the donors reported more than 250 Gb of sequence data and some 100 million unique TCR beta sequences from approximately 180 million T cells. Roughly 320 gigabases of sequencing data and around 80 million unique TCR sequences made up an early release that covered 500 to 650 HLA-typed donors. Of the 300 to 500 genotyped donors, 75% to 85% were placed in the genetic ancestry cluster associated with self-reported Caucasian donors. The study aimed to test whether signatures of past pathogen exposure could be identified by cataloging public T cell receptors. The T cell repertoires of under 750 subjects were profiled by immunosequencing and related to cytomegalovirus serostatus. Besides the first cohort of 500 to 700 subjects, a separate validation cohort made up of 90 to 150 different subjects was used. The study combined high-throughput TCR immunosequencing, statistical association of individual TCRs with disease status, and machine learning to predict cytomegalovirus infection status. A later analysis re-analyzed previously published TCR beta repertoires from several hundred donors and added high-resolution HLA genotyping to study TCR occurrence patterns. Rather than using new phenotypic data, the later analysis identified candidate immune exposures from TCR beta sequences and from how often those sequences occurred across donors. An earlier analysis of roughly 600 of the donors used high-throughput TCR beta sequencing to judge whether each TCR beta V gene segment behaved as functional or pseudogenic. Donor age, sex, ethnicity and CMV serostatus were collected together with the repertoire data. In a later genetic analysis, genome-wide SNP genotypes for 398 of the 666 donors were used, and that subset was treated as a discovery cohort. All discovery cohort repertoires had been generated on a single sequencing platform. Both class I and class II loci were covered by HLA typing, at four-digit resolution. The number of typed donors differed by locus: 629-630 for A, B, C, DRB1 and DQB1; 500 to 550 for DQA1; 606 for DPA1; and around 450 for DPB1. Because of strong linkage in the cohort, roughly 5 DR-DQ haplotypes were treated as single units for association and clustering. Across about 380 genotyped donors of the cohort, an average of about 240,000 unique TCR beta nucleotide sequences per donor were sequenced, and roughly a sixth of those sequences were non-productive.

The library was built by means of the immunoSEQ multiplex PCR assay. For the multiplex PCR, a mixture combining 60 forward primers for TCR Vbeta segments and 13 reverse primers for TCR Jbeta segments was used. A multiplex PCR assay on genomic DNA amplified the CDR3 region of rearranged TCR beta genes. On the Illumina HiSeq System, the amplified TCR beta libraries were sequenced as 87-base-pair reads. Per the original workflow: Across the 600 to 700 repertoires, a later analysis counted approximately 75 million unique TCR beta chains, roughly 11 million of which were shared by at least two donors. A nearest-neighbor algorithm error-corrected the raw reads and collapsed the reads into unique sequences, merging closely related sequences to remove PCR and sequencing errors. To assign V, D and J gene segments, CDR3 sequences were aligned to IMGT reference sequences. For a sequence to be retained, a match of at least six nucleotides was required to both a V gene segment and a J gene segment. A rearrangement was called productive if the CDR3 had no stop codons and remained in frame with V and J, and every other rearrangement was called non-productive. CDR3 was defined according to IMGT convention as the region running from the second conserved V-encoded cysteine to the conserved J-encoded phenylalanine. Sequences without an unambiguous match to a single V gene segment were excluded from the earlier analysis of a few hundred of the donors. In an earlier analysis of a few hundred of the donors, V segments were called functional above 56.7% productive rearrangements and were called segregating when the between-donor standard deviation exceeded 5%. A statistical classification framework was developed to diagnose cytomegalovirus status using the catalog of TCR beta chain sequences. In a later analysis, V and J genes were assigned by comparing TCR nucleotide sequences against IMGT/GENE-DB human TR gene sequences. Using the TCRdist pipeline, a later analysis assigned CDR3 sequences along with most-parsimonious VDJ recombination scenarios. In a later analysis, every TCR beta chain was defined by the combination of its CDR3 amino acid sequence and its V-gene family, and reads without a unique V-gene family were dropped. As a way to deal with suspected cross-contamination and a sequencing artifact, a later analysis dropped nearly 600 nucleotide sequences that were highly shared and had low generation probability. For each public chain, a later analysis derived a clonal expansion index from normalized ranks of inferred template counts within each repertoire. In a later analysis, generation probabilities were computed using a VDJ recombination model fitted to out-of-frame rearrangements, and the results were checked against IGoR. A later analysis scored TCR-TCR, TCR-HLA and TCR-CMV co-occurrence with hypergeometric tests, applying a repertoire-size bias correction to TCR pairs. To estimate false discovery rates, a later analysis permuted the HLA or CMV assignments 20 times. In a later analysis, co-occurring TCRs were grouped with DBSCAN, and TCRdist sequence similarity was added when clustering was performed within HLA-allele-positive subsets. For co-occurrence clustering, repertoires with fewer than 30,000 or more than 120,000 public chains were excluded, along with a handful of repertoires with anomalous nucleotide sharing. TCRdb took over this immuneACCESS table, retaining in-frame rearrangements with V and J assigned. Such tables are incomplete; in checked studies, under half of the missing clones stem from an unresolved V gene, and the remainder is unexplained. V and J calls and clone size are as listed in that table; D and trimming were resolved from the DNA. This sample has 200,000 to 250,000 clones in its table, and over 60% of those were observed once. The ten most abundant clones make up under 0.8% of the sample.

Beyond this particular receptor, the publication reports: According to a later genetic analysis, donors in an Asian-associated ancestry cluster had fewer N-insertions in productive TCRs than the roughly 670-donor mean. A further reported finding was that TCR beta sequences accurately predicted the HLA-A and HLA-B alleles for most subjects in the first cohort. A later analysis found that TCR association rates varied across HLA loci, with DRB1 alleles showing the most associated TCRs and HLA-C alleles the fewest. Because some donors lacked HLA typing at each locus, the association tests relied only on the typed subset. In the study, approximately 160 TCR beta chains were listed as associated with cytomegalovirus. Compared with equally common non-associated chains, HLA-associated TCR beta chains in a later analysis were more clonally expanded and had lower generation probabilities. This cohort had only TCR beta chains sequenced, and the lack of alpha or paired-chain data limited which features could be detected. A few of the identified cytomegalovirus-associated TCR beta chains were confirmed in vitro to be specific for cytomegalovirus antigens. Roughly uniform sequencing depth across donors was assumed in presence/absence analyses, although this assumption may not hold. The authors suggested that the approach could potentially be generalized to other disease states and immunological phenotypes. For the cohort, immune exposure information was limited to CMV serostatus. About 17 rarely observed V segments, including chromosome 9 orphons, were excluded from the earlier analysis of approximately 600 of the donors because counts were too low. A later genetic analysis associated a missense DCLRE1C variant with V-gene and J-gene trimming of TCR beta chains, and an independent cohort replicated the association. Linkage disequilibrium might explain the correlated functional status among segregating V segments, but an unknown experimental factor could not be excluded. According to a later analysis, most CMV-associated TCR beta chains appeared to be HLA-restricted, and the HLA associations seemed to be driven largely by CMV exposure. According to a later analysis, parvovirus B19, influenza, CMV and Epstein-Barr virus appeared linked to several top co-occurrence clusters. Cytomegalovirus status was reported to be diagnosed by the classifier with high specificity and sensitivity in both the original and validation cohorts. Specific HLA alleles were associated with about 17,000 TCR beta sequences at a false discovery rate of 0.05 in a later analysis. When HLA alleles, especially DR and DQ, strongly co-occurred, TCR associations were difficult to assign to individual alleles. Some IMGT-functional V segments, including TRBV6-2 and TRBV6-3, could not be distinguished by the 87-base-pair reads and were therefore excluded. Broadly in line with IMGT annotations, most TCR beta V segments showed up in productive rearrangements about 87% or about 30% of the time in an earlier analysis of several hundred of the donors. While some public TCRs were present in many individuals, most TCR sequences turned up only very rarely across donors. A group of highly shared sequence variants was considered likely to be a technical artifact of the sequencing pipeline.

The cohort was made up of about 670 healthy bone marrow donors. At the time of sampling, every cohort member was nominally healthy, though immune exposures that went unrecorded were likely present. The donor tested CMV seronegative and was one of the 352 seronegative cohort members. A peripheral blood sample was provided by each donor, and peripheral blood mononuclear cells were used for TCR beta sequencing. The Qiagen DNeasy Blood Extraction Kit was used to extract genomic DNA from the blood cell samples. CDR1 and CDR2, per the germline V gene (reference sequence), are SGHAT and FQDESV. V is trimmed back by 4 bases and J by 0 bases, and the junction contains 7 bases that no gene match accounts for. Reading from cysteine to phenylalanine, the CDR3 counts 16 amino acids. Solely the CDR3 DNA is kept, with 48 bases framed from the first base.

The sequencing sample was made of PBMCs. The rearrangement joined TRBV11-1 to TRBJ2-3; 7 junctional bases match TRBD2. The TCR sequence derives from a man aged 18 to 30 in good health and CMV-seronegative. The sequenced DNA is TGTGCCAGCAGCTCACCTCGGCGGGAGAGCACAGATACGCAGTATTTT. It specifies CASSSPRRESTDTQYF.